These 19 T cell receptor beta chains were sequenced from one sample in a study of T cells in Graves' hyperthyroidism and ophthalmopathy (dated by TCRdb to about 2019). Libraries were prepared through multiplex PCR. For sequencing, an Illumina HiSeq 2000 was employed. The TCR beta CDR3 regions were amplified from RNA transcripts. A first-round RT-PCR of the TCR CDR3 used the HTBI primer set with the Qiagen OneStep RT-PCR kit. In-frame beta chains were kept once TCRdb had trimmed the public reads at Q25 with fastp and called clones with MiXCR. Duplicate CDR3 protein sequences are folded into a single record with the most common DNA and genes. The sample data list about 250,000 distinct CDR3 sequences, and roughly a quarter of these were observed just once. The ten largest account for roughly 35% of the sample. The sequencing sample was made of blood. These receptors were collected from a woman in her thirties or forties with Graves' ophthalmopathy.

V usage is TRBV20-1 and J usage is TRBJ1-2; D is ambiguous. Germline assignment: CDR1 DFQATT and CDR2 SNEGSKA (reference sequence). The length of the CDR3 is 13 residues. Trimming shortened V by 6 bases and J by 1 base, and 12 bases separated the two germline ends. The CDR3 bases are TGCAGTGCCCCACCGCCGTATAACTATGGCTACACCTTC. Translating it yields CSAPPPYNYGYTF.

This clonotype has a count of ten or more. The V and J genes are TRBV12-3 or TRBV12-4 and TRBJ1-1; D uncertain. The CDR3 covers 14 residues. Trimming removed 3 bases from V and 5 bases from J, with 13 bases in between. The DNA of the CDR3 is TGTGCCAGCAGTTTGGTTGACGGTGGGACTGAAGCTTTCTTT. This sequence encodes CASSLVDGGTEAFF.

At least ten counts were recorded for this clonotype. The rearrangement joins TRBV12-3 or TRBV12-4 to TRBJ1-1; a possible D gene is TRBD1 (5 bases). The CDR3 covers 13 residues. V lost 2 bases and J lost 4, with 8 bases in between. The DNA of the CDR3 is TGTGCCAGCAGTTTACAAAGGGGCACTGAAGCTTTCTTT. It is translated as CASSLQRGTEAFF.

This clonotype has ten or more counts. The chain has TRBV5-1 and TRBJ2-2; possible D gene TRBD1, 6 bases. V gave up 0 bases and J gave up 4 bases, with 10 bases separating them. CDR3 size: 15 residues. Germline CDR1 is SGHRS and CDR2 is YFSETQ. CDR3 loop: CASSLGTRGTGELFF. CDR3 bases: TGCGCCAGCAGCTTGGGCACCAGGGGCACCGGGGAGCTGTTTTTT.

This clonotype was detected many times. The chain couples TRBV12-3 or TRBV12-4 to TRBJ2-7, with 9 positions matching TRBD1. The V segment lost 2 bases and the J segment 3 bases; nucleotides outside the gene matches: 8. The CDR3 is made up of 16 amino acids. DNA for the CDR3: TGTGCCAGCAGTTTAAGGCCCGGGACAGGGTTCTACGAGCAGTACTTC. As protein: CASSLRPGTGFYEQYF.

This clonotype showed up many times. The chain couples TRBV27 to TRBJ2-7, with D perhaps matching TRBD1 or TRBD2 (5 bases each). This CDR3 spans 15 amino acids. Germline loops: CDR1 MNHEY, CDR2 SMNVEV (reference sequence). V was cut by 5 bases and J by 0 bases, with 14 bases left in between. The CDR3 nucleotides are TGTGCCAGCAGTCCAATCGGGGCGAGCTCCTACGAGCAGTACTTC. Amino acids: CASSPIGASSYEQYF.

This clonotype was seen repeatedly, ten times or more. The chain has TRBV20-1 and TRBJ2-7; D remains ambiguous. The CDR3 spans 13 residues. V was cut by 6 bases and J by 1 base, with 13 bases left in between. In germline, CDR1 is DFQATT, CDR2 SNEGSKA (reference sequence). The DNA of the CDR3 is TGCAGTGCCCATGACCCGCGTTCCTACGAGCAGTACTTC. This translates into CSAHDPRSYEQYF.

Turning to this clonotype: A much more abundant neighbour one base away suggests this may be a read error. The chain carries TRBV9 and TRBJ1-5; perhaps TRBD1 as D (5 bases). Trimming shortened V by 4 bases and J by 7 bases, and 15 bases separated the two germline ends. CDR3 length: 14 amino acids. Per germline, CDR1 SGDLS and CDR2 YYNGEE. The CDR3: CASSSGVGVQPQHF. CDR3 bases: TGTGCCAGCAGCTCCGGGGTAGGGGTGCAGCCCCAGCATTTT.

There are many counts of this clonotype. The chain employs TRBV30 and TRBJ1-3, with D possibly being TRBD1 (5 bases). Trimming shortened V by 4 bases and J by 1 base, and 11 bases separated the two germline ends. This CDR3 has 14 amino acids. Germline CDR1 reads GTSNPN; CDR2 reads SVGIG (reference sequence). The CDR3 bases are TGTGCCTGGACCCACGGGGGATCTGGAAACACCATATATTTT. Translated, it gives CAWTHGGSGNTIYF.

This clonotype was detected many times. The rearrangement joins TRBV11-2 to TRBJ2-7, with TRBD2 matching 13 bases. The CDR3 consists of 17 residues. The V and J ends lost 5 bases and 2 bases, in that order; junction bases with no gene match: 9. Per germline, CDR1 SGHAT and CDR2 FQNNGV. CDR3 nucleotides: TGTGCCAGCAGCCCACTAGCGGGAGGGCTAGTTACCTACGAGCAGTACTTC. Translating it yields CASSPLAGGLVTYEQYF.

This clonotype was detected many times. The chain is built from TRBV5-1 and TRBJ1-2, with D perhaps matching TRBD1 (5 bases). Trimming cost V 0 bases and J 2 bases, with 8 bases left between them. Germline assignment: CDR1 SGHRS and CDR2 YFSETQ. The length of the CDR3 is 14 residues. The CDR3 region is CASSLGQPNYGYTF. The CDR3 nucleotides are TGCGCCAGCAGCTTGGGACAGCCAAACTATGGCTACACCTTC.

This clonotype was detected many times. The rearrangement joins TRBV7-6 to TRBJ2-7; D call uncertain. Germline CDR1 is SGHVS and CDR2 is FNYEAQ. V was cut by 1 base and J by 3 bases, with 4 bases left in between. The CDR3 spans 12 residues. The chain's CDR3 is CASSLVRYEQYF. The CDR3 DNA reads TGTGCCAGCAGCTTAGTACGCTACGAGCAGTACTTC.

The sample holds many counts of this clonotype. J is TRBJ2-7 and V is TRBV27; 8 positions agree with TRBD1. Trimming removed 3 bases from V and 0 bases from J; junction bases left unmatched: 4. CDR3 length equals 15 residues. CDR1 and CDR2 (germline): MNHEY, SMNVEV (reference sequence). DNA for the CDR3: TGTGCCAGCAGTTTGAAACAGGGGGGCTCCTACGAGCAGTACTTC. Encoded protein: CASSLKQGGSYEQYF.

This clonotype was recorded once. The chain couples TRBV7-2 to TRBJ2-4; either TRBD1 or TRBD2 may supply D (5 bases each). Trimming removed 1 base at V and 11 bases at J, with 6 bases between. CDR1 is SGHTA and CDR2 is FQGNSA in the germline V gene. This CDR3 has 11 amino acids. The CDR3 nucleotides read TGTGCCAGCAGCTTAGGGGACCTTCAGTACTTC. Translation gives CASSLGDLQYF.

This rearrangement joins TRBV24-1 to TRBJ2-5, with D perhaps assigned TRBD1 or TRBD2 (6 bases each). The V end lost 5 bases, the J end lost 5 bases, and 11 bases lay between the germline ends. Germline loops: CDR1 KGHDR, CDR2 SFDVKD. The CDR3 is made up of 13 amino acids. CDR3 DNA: TGTGCCACCAGTGTTCGGGGGCTGGAGACCCAGTACTTC. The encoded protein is CATSVRGLETQYF.

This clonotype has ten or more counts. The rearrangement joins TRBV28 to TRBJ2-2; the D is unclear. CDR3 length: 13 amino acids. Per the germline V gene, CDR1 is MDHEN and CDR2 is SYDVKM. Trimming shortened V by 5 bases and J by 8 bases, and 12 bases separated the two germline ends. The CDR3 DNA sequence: TGTGCCAGCAGTCGTCCTAGTGCGGGGGAGCTGTTTTTT. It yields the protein CASSRPSAGELFF.

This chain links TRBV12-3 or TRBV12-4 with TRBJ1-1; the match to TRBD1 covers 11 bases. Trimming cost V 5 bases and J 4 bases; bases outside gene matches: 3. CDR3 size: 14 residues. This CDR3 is CASSPDRGLTEAFF. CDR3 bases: TGTGCCAGCAGTCCGGACAGGGGGCTCACTGAAGCTTTCTTT.

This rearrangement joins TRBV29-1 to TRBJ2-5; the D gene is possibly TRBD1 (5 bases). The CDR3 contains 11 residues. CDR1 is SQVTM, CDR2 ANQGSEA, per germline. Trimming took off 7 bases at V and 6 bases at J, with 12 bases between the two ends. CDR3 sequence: CSAGAGKTQYF. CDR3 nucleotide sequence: TGCAGCGCTGGGGCAGGGAAGACCCAGTACTTC.

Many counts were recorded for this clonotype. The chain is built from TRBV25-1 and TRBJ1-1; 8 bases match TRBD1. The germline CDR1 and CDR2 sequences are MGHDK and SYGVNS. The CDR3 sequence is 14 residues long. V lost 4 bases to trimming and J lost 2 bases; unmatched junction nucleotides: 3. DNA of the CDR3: TGTGCCAGCAGTGGGGACAGGACAAACACTGAAGCTTTCTTT. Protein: CASSGDRTNTEAFF.